Each of the 2 T cell receptor beta chains below was sequenced from the same sample in a study of glioma-infiltrating T cells after dendritic cell vaccination. As for time point: after dendritic cell vaccination, including at tumor progression/relapse. TCRdb's table, derived via immunoSEQ multiplex PCR, lists solely in-frame clones and lacks some. The table lists over 80,000 clones, about 81% of them singletons. The sequencing used blood, collected after dendritic cell vaccination. The receptor set was obtained from a human donor with glioblastoma.

This clone has only one observation. This rearrangement joins TRBV7-9 to TRBJ1-4; D uncertain. Germline-derived CDR1 and CDR2 are SEHNR and FQNEAQ (reference sequence). V lost 4 bases to trimming and J lost 8 bases, with 5 bases between them. This CDR3 has 11 amino acids. In DNA form, the CDR3 reads TGTGCCAGCAGCTCGAGGGAAAAACTGTTTTTT. The encoded protein is CASSSREKLFF.

This clone appeared once. This chain uses TRBV7-9 with TRBJ2-2; D is uncertain. Germline CDR1 is SEHNR and CDR2 is FQNEAQ (reference sequence). The CDR3 spans 14 residues. Trimming took 5 bases from V and 11 from J, leaving 18 bases between them. In DNA, the CDR3 is TGTGCCAGCAGCCTCCTCGGGTCTCTTACTGAGCTGTTTTTT. Protein: CASSLLGSLTELFF.